The 26 T cell receptor beta chains below were found in one sample sequenced in a study of blood T cell repertoires in COVID-19. TCRdb keeps only in-frame clones here, not all; method: immunoSEQ multiplex PCR. The sample gives approximately 480,000 clones, roughly nine tenths of which show up once; around 0.7% is in the top ten. Sequenced: PBMCs or T cells enriched from blood (not recorded which). The source is a woman younger than 35 who had recovered from COVID-19.

The V gene is TRBV6-5, the J gene TRBJ1-3, with TRBD1 as a possible D gene (5 bases). Germline-derived CDR1 and CDR2 are MNHEY and SVGAGI. The V end lost 5 bases, the J end lost 4 bases, and 15 bases lay between the germline ends. This CDR3 contains 15 residues. For the CDR3, the DNA is TGTGCCAGCAGTCGACCTACCCCAGGGGGAAACACCATATATTTT. This encodes CASSRPTPGGNTIYF.

This chain uses TRBV5-1 with TRBJ2-2; TRBD2 matches 7 bases. Germline V lookup: CDR1 SGHRS, CDR2 YFSETQ. There are 18 residues in the CDR3. V trimming: 4 bases; J trimming: 5 bases; junction bases outside the gene matches: 17. The CDR3 nucleotides are TGCGCCAGCAGCACAAACGCCGCTAGCGGAGGTTTAACCGGGGAGCTGTTTTTT. Encoded protein: CASSTNAASGGLTGELFF.

The genes are TRBV29-1 and TRBJ1-2; the D gene is possibly TRBD1 (6 bases). Germline V gene sequence: CDR1 SQVTM, CDR2 ANQGSEA. The CDR3 is 14 residues long. V lost 1 base to trimming and J lost 4 bases, with 13 bases between them. The CDR3 loop reads CSVEGGGEVYGYTF. The CDR3 bases are TGCAGCGTTGAAGGCGGGGGCGAAGTCTATGGCTACACCTTC.

V is TRBV7-9 and J is TRBJ1-3, with D unclear. V lost 8 bases to trimming and J lost 4 bases, with 21 bases between them. Germline V lookup: CDR1 SEHNR, CDR2 FQNEAQ (reference sequence). CDR3 size: 16 residues. CDR3 loop: CASLHSGKDSGNTIYF. The CDR3 DNA sequence: TGTGCCAGCCTGCATTCGGGGAAAGACTCAGGAAACACCATATATTTT.

The V and J genes are TRBV7-2 and TRBJ2-5, with TRBD2 matching over 11 bases. Germline CDR1 SGHTA, CDR2 FQGNSA. V gave up 7 bases and J gave up 7 bases; unmatched junction bases: 11. This CDR3 is 15 amino acids long. The CDR3 loop is CASTPTTSGGGTQYF. In DNA, the CDR3 is TGTGCCAGCACCCCGACCACTAGCGGGGGTGGGACCCAGTACTTC.

The rearrangement links TRBV12-5 to TRBJ2-3, with TRBD2 matching over 8 bases. V gave up 4 bases and J gave up 7 bases; unmatched junction bases: 13. The germline gives CDR1 LGHNT, CDR2 FRNRAP. This CDR3 has 16 residues. The CDR3 sequence is CASGSPRSGGRYTQYF. The DNA of the CDR3 is TGTGCTAGTGGTTCACCCAGGAGCGGGGGCCGTTATACGCAGTATTTT.

The chain employs TRBV18 and TRBJ2-5, with 8 bases identical to TRBD2. Germline V lookup: CDR1 KGHSH, CDR2 LQKENI. This CDR3 region has 18 residues. The V and J ends lost 2 bases and 0 bases, in that order; junction bases with no gene match: 11. The CDR3 nucleotides read TGTGCCAGCTCACCAGGATCCCTCGGGGGGGCGTACCAAGAGACCCAGTACTTC. It is translated as CASSPGSLGGAYQETQYF.

The genes are TRBV30 and TRBJ2-2; 9 nucleotides line up with TRBD1. V trimming: 5 bases; J trimming: 5 bases; junction bases outside the gene matches: 9. Germline V gene sequence: CDR1 GTSNPN, CDR2 SVGIG (reference sequence). The CDR3 is made up of 15 amino acids. The CDR3 spells CAWSSKDRGTGELFF. The CDR3 region has the DNA TGTGCCTGGTCCTCAAAGGACAGGGGTACCGGGGAGCTGTTTTTT.

This clone was detected once. The chain has TRBV12-3 or TRBV12-4 and TRBJ2-5; maybe TRBD1 (6 bases). The CDR3 totals 13 residues. V lost 2 bases and J lost 6, with 10 bases in between. The CDR3 sequence: CASSLKGVQTQYF. CDR3 in DNA: TGTGCCAGCAGTTTAAAGGGGGTGCAGACCCAGTACTTC.

V and J are TRBV14 and TRBJ1-1; no reliable D call. Trimming took 0 bases from V and 1 from J, leaving 9 bases between them. The length of the CDR3 is 15 residues. In germline, CDR1 is SGHDN, CDR2 FVKESK. The chain's CDR3 is CASSQDSGENTEAFF. The CDR3, as DNA: TGTGCCAGCAGCCAAGATTCCGGGGAGAACACTGAAGCTTTCTTT.

V and J are TRBV2 and TRBJ2-7; D is possibly TRBD1 (6 bases). Germline values: CDR1 SNHLY, CDR2 FYNNEI. The CDR3 covers 18 residues. Trimming stripped 4 bases from V and 4 bases from J, with 26 bases between. The CDR3 DNA follows: TGTGCCAGCAGTGCATCAATTTTAGGTACAGGGAATAGGTACGAGCAGTACTTC. It specifies CASSASILGTGNRYEQYF.

The chain carries TRBV11-2 and TRBJ1-2, with a weak D call TRBD1 (5 bases). The V end was cut by 5 bases, the J end by 0 bases, with 16 bases between. The V gene's germline CDR1 is SGHAT and CDR2 FQNNGV. The CDR3 is 16 amino acids. The CDR3 region has the DNA TGTGCCAGCAGCCCGGGGGGGAAGAATTCTAACTATGGCTACACCTTC. Its protein is CASSPGGKNSNYGYTF.

This sequence joins TRBV11-3 and TRBJ2-7, with 10 bases aligning to TRBD1. This CDR3 region has 13 residues. V shed 5 bases and J 5 bases; nucleotides not matched to a gene: 3. The germline V gene encodes CDR1 SGHNT and CDR2 YENEEA. CDR3 sequence: CASSPGTGDEQYF. In DNA form, the CDR3 reads TGTGCCAGCAGCCCCGGGACAGGGGACGAGCAGTACTTC.

The chain recombines TRBV29-1 with TRBJ2-1, with a tentative D call TRBD1 (5 bases). Deletions cut 4 bases from V and 7 bases from J, with 11 bases between. There are 12 residues in the CDR3. CDR1 is SQVTM and CDR2 is ANQGSEA in the germline V gene. The CDR3 protein is CSVAPPGNEQFF. CDR3 nucleotides: TGCAGCGTTGCACCCCCAGGGAATGAGCAGTTCTTC.

Concerning this clone: Sequence at one end of the junction differs from germline and may be a read error. Written as DNA, the CDR3 is TGTGCCAGCAGTTCCCGGGACAAGCCTATCTTC. Protein sequence: CASSSRDKPIF. The genes are TRBV6-2 or TRBV6-3 and TRBJ2-1, with D possibly matching TRBD1 (6 bases). The length of the CDR3 is 11 residues. Germline V gene lookup returns CDR1 MNHEY and CDR2 SVGEGT.

The V and J genes are TRBV9 and TRBJ2-1, with TRBD2 matching 8 bases. V lost 4 bases to trimming and J lost 6 bases; unmatched junction nucleotides: 9. CDR1 is SGDLS, CDR2 YYNGEE, per germline. The CDR3 length is 15 residues. The CDR3 protein is CASSPLVGGGNEQFF. CDR3 coding DNA: TGTGCCAGCAGCCCCCTCGTCGGGGGGGGCAATGAGCAGTTCTTC.

The chain uses TRBV18 and TRBJ2-3, with D possibly matching TRBD2 (6 bases). Trimming took off 2 bases at V and 4 bases at J, with 16 bases between the two ends. The CDR3 spans 16 residues. Germline loops: CDR1 KGHSH, CDR2 LQKENI. CDR3 loop: CASSPRLTSLADTQYF. CDR3 DNA sequence: TGTGCCAGCTCACCAAGGTTAACTAGCTTGGCAGATACGCAGTATTTT.

The chain has TRBV19 and TRBJ1-5; D ambiguous. The CDR3 contains 13 residues. The germline V and J ends were trimmed by 5 bases and 0 bases, with 5 bases remaining between them. From germline, CDR1 is LNHDA and CDR2 SQIVND (reference sequence). As DNA, the CDR3 is TGTGCCAGTAGTCCCGGTAGCAATCAGCCCCAGCATTTT. It specifies CASSPGSNQPQHF.

CDR3 bases: TGTGCCAGCAGCTCGACAGGGATGAGCACTGAAGCTTTCTTT. As protein: CASSSTGMSTEAFF. This sequence joins TRBV7-3 and TRBJ1-1, with TRBD1 identical over 7 bases. Per the germline V gene, CDR1 is SGHTA and CDR2 is FQGTGA. The J segment lost 4 bases and the V segment lost 4 bases, leaving 6 bases of the junction unmatched. The CDR3 covers 14 residues. Full variable domain (remainder filled in from reference TRBV7-3 and TRBJ1-1): GAGVSQTPSNKVTEKGKYVELRCDPISGHTALYWYRQSLGQGPEFLIYFQGTGAADDSGLPNDRFFAVRPEGSVSTLKIQRTERGDSAVYLCASSSTGMSTEAFFGQGTRLTVV.

The chain recombines TRBV15 with TRBJ2-2; TRBD2 aligns across 8 bases. V lost 1 base, J lost 0 bases, and 4 bases stayed unmatched. The CDR3 length is 17 residues. Germline V gene data show CDR1 as LNHNV and CDR2 as YYDKDF (reference sequence). DNA for the CDR3: TGTGCCACCAGCAGAGGTATTAGCGGGGCGAACACCGGGGAGCTGTTTTTT. It is translated as CATSRGISGANTGELFF.

The rearrangement joins TRBV18 to TRBJ2-1; the D gene is possibly TRBD2 (5 bases). The germline CDR1 and CDR2 sequences are KGHSH and LQKENI. Trimming removed 1 base at V and 10 bases at J, with 14 bases between. This CDR3 has 14 amino acids. The CDR3 here is CASSPQNPSGEQFF. The CDR3, as DNA: TGTGCCAGCTCACCACAAAACCCTTCGGGAGAGCAGTTCTTC. Variable domain in full (rest from reference TRBV18 and TRBJ2-1): NAGVMQNPRHLVRRRGQEARLRCSPMKGHSHVYWYRQLPEEGLKFMVYLQKENIIDESGMPKERFSAEFPKEGPSILRIQQVVRGDSAAYFCASSPQNPSGEQFFGPGTRLTVL.

This rearrangement joins TRBV5-1 to TRBJ1-1; the match to TRBD1 covers 12 bases. The CDR3 has 18 amino acids. The V segment lost 1 base and the J segment 4 bases; nucleotides outside the gene matches: 11. CDR1 is SGHRS and CDR2 is YFSETQ in the germline V gene. The DNA of the CDR3 is TGCGCCAGCAGCTTGAGAACCGGGACAGGGGGCGCGGGCACTGAAGCTTTCTTT. Protein sequence: CASSLRTGTGGAGTEAFF.

The rearrangement joins TRBV6-5 to TRBJ2-2; weak D call: TRBD2 (7 bases). This CDR3 region has 14 residues. From germline, CDR1 is MNHEY and CDR2 SVGAGI. V was clipped by 10 bases and J by 7 bases, with 19 bases between them. CDR3 nucleotide sequence: TGTGCCATCTCCGGGTCGGGGGGCGGCGGGGAGCTGTTTTTT. Translation gives CAISGSGGGGELFF.

This chain connects TRBV7-9 to TRBJ2-3; possibly TRBD2 for D (6 bases). CDR3 length: 13 amino acids. In germline, CDR1 is SEHNR, CDR2 FQNEAQ (reference sequence). V lost 4 bases to trimming and J lost 6 bases, with 11 bases between them. CDR3 DNA: TGTGCCAGCAGCTCTGGAGGGGCGGATACGCAGTATTTT. Translating gives CASSSGGADTQYF.

DNA of the CDR3: TGTGCCAGCAGCCCTAATCCCGGGGGGCTACTCAATGAGCAGTTCTTC. Translation gives CASSPNPGGLLNEQFF. This chain joins TRBV7-2 and TRBJ2-1; possibly TRBD2 for D (7 bases). This CDR3 is 16 amino acids long. CDR1 is SGHTA, CDR2 FQGNSA, per germline. Deletions cut 5 bases from V and 6 bases from J, with 20 bases between. The variable domain in full, with the rest retrieved from reference TRBV7-2 and TRBJ2-1, is GAGVSQSPSNKVTEKGKDVELRCDPISGHTALYWYRQSLGQGLEFLIYFQGNSAPDKSGLPSDRFSAERTGGSVSTLTIQRTQQEDSAVYLCASSPNPGGLLNEQFFGPGTRLTVL.

The rearrangement uses TRBV7-2 and TRBJ1-3, with TRBD1 matching 7 bases. The CDR3 sequence is 13 residues long. V lost 5 bases, J lost 9 bases, and 7 bases stayed unmatched. Germline CDR1 is SGHTA and CDR2 is FQGNSA. The CDR3 DNA sequence: TGTGCCAGCAGCGTTCAAAAGGGGGCCACCATATATTTT. It is translated as CASSVQKGATIYF.